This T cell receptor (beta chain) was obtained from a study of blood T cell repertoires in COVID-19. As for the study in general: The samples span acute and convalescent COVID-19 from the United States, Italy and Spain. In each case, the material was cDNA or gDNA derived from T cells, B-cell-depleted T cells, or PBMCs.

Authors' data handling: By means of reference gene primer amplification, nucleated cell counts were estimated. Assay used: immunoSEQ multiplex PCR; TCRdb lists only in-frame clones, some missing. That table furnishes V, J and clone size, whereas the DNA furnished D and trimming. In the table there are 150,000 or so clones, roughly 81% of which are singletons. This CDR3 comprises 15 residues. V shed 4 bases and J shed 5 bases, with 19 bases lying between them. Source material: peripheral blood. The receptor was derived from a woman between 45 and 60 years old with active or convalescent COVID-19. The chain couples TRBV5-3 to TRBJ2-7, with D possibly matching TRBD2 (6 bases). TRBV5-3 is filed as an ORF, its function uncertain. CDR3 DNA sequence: TGTGCCAGAAGCGCCGGGGGACTGGGATCTGACGAGCAGTACTTC. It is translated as CARSAGGLGSDEQYF.